The 32 T cell receptor beta chains given below trace back to one sample, sequenced in a study of cytotoxic CD8 clonotypes in ibrutinib-treated CLL (dated by TCRdb to the early 2020s). Taken with the paper, the label for time point translates to: around 2 years on ibrutinib. Receptor libraries were prepared by the immunoSEQ multiplex PCR assay. TCRdb holds this immuneACCESS table with in-frame rearrangements only. Some clones are missing; in checked studies, unresolved V genes explain under half, and the rest has no known cause. This sample gives under 300,000 clones in total; 70% of them show up just once. The top ten clonotypes cover less than 20% of the sample. The source material was PBMCs, sampled after 24 months of ibrutinib treatment. The receptors here all came from a human donor with chronic lymphocytic leukemia.

This chain links TRBV6-5 with TRBJ1-2, with a weak D call TRBD1 (6 bases). The V end was cut by 0 bases, the J end by 3 bases, with 11 bases between. Germline CDR1 and CDR2: MNHEY and SVGAGI. The CDR3 has 15 residues. The CDR3 protein is CASSYSGQPYYGYTF. In DNA form, the CDR3 reads TGTGCCAGCAGTTACTCAGGACAGCCCTACTATGGCTACACCTTC.

The V gene is TRBV19, the J gene TRBJ2-2; no firm D call. The CDR3 contains 16 residues. With 4 bases removed from V and 1 base from J, the gap between germline ends came to 13 bases. Per the germline V gene, CDR1 is LNHDA and CDR2 is SQIVND (reference sequence). The CDR3 sequence is CASSTSRLRNTGELFF. The CDR3 bases are TGTGCCAGTAGTACCAGCCGTTTGCGGAACACCGGGGAGCTGTTTTTT. Together with reference TRBV19 and TRBJ2-2, the CDR3 gives the full variable domain: DGGITQSPKYLFRKEGQNVTLSCEQNLNHDAMYWYRQDPGQGLRLIYYSQIVNDFQKGDIAEGYSVSREKKESFPLTVTSAQKNPTAFYLCASSTSRLRNTGELFFGEGSRLTVL.

This clone was found once. This chain joins TRBV6-5 and TRBJ2-7; D assignment may be TRBD1 or TRBD2 (5 bases each). This CDR3 is built from 13 residues. V was pared by 5 bases and J by 2 bases, with 10 bases between. Germline values: CDR1 MNHEY, CDR2 SVGAGI. The CDR3 sequence is CASSRGSTYEQYF. For the CDR3, the DNA is TGTGCCAGCAGTCGGGGCAGTACCTACGAGCAGTACTTC.

The genes are TRBV6-5 and TRBJ1-5, with D uncertain. Germline loops: CDR1 MNHEY, CDR2 SVGAGI. V dropped 0 bases and J dropped 9 bases, with 9 bases sitting between them. CDR3 length: 13 amino acids. The CDR3 coding sequence is TGTGCCAGCAGTTACTCGTGGGCAGGGCCCCAGCATTTT. Protein sequence: CASSYSWAGPQHF.

This rearrangement joins TRBV15 to TRBJ2-3, with D perhaps matching TRBD2 (5 bases). The CDR3 is made up of 14 amino acids. Germline assignment: CDR1 LNHNV and CDR2 YYDKDF (reference sequence). Trimming pared 3 bases from V and 3 bases from J, leaving 10 bases between. The CDR3 loop reads CATSRNSETDTQYF. Here the CDR3 DNA reads TGTGCCACCAGCAGGAATAGCGAAACAGATACGCAGTATTTT.

A note on this clone: Other DNA sequences in this sample translate to the same CDR3. V is TRBV2 and J is TRBJ2-5; perhaps TRBD2 as D (5 bases). The CDR3 is 13 residues long. Germline loops: CDR1 SNHLY, CDR2 FYNNEI. V was shortened by 0 bases and J by 4 bases, with 6 bases between the two germline ends. CDR3 coding DNA: TGTGCCAGCAGTGAAGCAGGGAGAGAGACCCAGTACTTC. This codes for CASSEAGRETQYF.

The V and J genes are TRBV11-1 and TRBJ1-1; D is unclear. Trimming took off 4 bases at V and 7 bases at J, with 13 bases between the two ends. The CDR3 runs to 13 residues. The V gene's germline CDR1 is SGHAT and CDR2 FQDESV (reference sequence). DNA of the CDR3: TGTGCCAGCAGCTCCGATAGGAGAGGTGAAGCTTTCTTT. Protein product: CASSSDRRGEAFF.

This chain uses TRBV15 with TRBJ2-7; 10 nucleotides match TRBD1. The CDR3 runs to 16 residues. The J segment lost 1 base and the V segment lost 5 bases, leaving 8 bases of the junction unmatched. Germline CDR1 LNHNV, CDR2 YYDKDF (reference sequence). The CDR3 nucleotides are TGTGCCACCAGCGAGATTCCGGGACAGGGGTCCTACGAGCAGTACTTC. Its protein is CATSEIPGQGSYEQYF.

This clone was counted only a few times. V gene TRBV7-9 combines with J gene TRBJ2-3; a weak D match, TRBD2 (5 bases). Looked up from germline, CDR1 is SEHNR and CDR2 is FQNEAQ (reference sequence). This CDR3 is 12 amino acids long. The CDR3 DNA reads TGTGCGGAGGAAAAGGGCACAGATACGCAGTATTTT. It translates to CAEEKGTDTQYF.

The rearrangement uses TRBV2 and TRBJ1-5; D is ambiguous. CDR1 SNHLY and CDR2 FYNNEI come from the germline V gene. V was clipped by 0 bases and J by 1 base, with 4 bases between them. CDR3 length: 14 residues. CDR3 DNA sequence: TGTGCCAGCAGTGAAGCGCAGAGCAATCAGCCCCAGCATTTT. Translating it yields CASSEAQSNQPQHF.

The chain uses TRBV28 and TRBJ1-5; TRBD1 matches 11 bases. The CDR3 has 14 amino acids. Germline trimming cut 4 bases from V and 5 bases from J; bases unmatched to any gene: 1. CDR1 MDHEN and CDR2 SYDVKM come from the germline V gene. CDR3 bases: TGTGCCAGCAGTTCGGGACAGGGGGATCAGCCCCAGCATTTT. The encoded protein is CASSSGQGDQPQHF.

This rearrangement joins TRBV15 to TRBJ2-3; D ambiguous. CDR1 is LNHNV, CDR2 YYDKDF, per germline (reference sequence). This CDR3 has 16 amino acids. Deletions cut 1 base from V and 2 bases from J, with 13 bases between. The CDR3: CATSRGWLGPTDTQYF. The CDR3 DNA reads as TGTGCCACCAGCAGAGGCTGGTTGGGTCCCACAGATACGCAGTATTTT.

This chain connects TRBV7-2 to TRBJ2-7; 7 bases fit TRBD1. Trimming removed 1 base from V and 0 bases from J; junction bases left unmatched: 9. CDR1 and CDR2 (germline): SGHTA, FQGNSA. The CDR3 covers 17 residues. The CDR3 is CASSLEGDSSDSYEQYF. For the CDR3, the DNA is TGTGCCAGCAGCTTAGAGGGGGACAGTTCCGACTCCTACGAGCAGTACTTC. Variable domain in full (rest from reference TRBV7-2 and TRBJ2-7): GAGVSQSPSNKVTEKGKDVELRCDPISGHTALYWYRQSLGQGLEFLIYFQGNSAPDKSGLPSDRFSAERTGGSVSTLTIQRTQQEDSAVYLCASSLEGDSSDSYEQYFGPGTRLTVT.

The genes are TRBV29-1 and TRBJ2-7, with 8 bases lining up with TRBD2. The CDR3 has 14 amino acids. Germline V gene lookup returns CDR1 SQVTM and CDR2 ANQGSEA. V dropped 7 bases and J dropped 6; count of bases not matched to a gene: 14. CDR3 sequence: CSGRGVAGGSEQYF. CDR3 bases: TGCAGCGGGAGGGGAGTTGCGGGAGGTTCCGAGCAGTACTTC.

Only a few counts were recorded for this clone. This chain uses TRBV6-1 with TRBJ1-5, with 9 bases that match TRBD1. Per germline, CDR1 MNHNS and CDR2 SASEGT. CDR3 length: 14 amino acids. The J segment lost 5 bases and the V segment lost 5 bases, leaving 4 bases of the junction unmatched. The CDR3 sequence is CASSLDRGYQPQHF. The CDR3 coding sequence is TGTGCCAGCAGTTTGGACAGGGGATATCAGCCCCAGCATTTT.

This clone has more than one count but fewer than ten. The chain is built from TRBV9 and TRBJ2-5; TRBD1 aligns across 8 bases. Germline V gene data show CDR1 as SGDLS and CDR2 as YYNGEE. Trimming removed 2 bases from V and 5 bases from J; junction bases left unmatched: 5. CDR3 size: 14 residues. CDR3 DNA sequence: TGTGCCAGCAGCGTTCAGGGGGCGTGGGAGACCCAGTACTTC. It specifies CASSVQGAWETQYF.

V gene TRBV9 combines with J gene TRBJ2-1, with D hard to call. This CDR3 contains 13 residues. CDR1 and CDR2 (germline): SGDLS, YYNGEE. Trimming shortened V by 2 bases and J by 7 bases, and 10 bases separated the two germline ends. Written as DNA, the CDR3 is TGTGCCAGCAGCGTGTTAGGGATGAATGAGCAGTTCTTC. Residues: CASSVLGMNEQFF.

This chain uses TRBV9 with TRBJ2-7; 7 nucleotides match TRBD1. The CDR3 totals 15 residues. V gave up 4 bases and J gave up 1 base; unmatched junction bases: 8. The germline V gene has CDR1 SGDLS and CDR2 YYNGEE. CDR3 in amino acids: CASSPPWGQSYEQYF. The CDR3 coding sequence is TGTGCCAGCAGCCCCCCCTGGGGACAGTCCTACGAGCAGTACTTC.

This clone has only a few counts. This sequence joins TRBV29-1 and TRBJ2-7; D gene unclear. V was clipped by 7 bases and J by 5 bases, with 15 bases between them. The CDR3 consists of 12 residues. In germline, CDR1 is SQVTM, CDR2 ANQGSEA. This CDR3 is CSAGRRFDEQYF. The CDR3, as DNA: TGCAGCGCCGGCCGGCGGTTCGACGAGCAGTACTTC.

This clone was found a few times. V gene TRBV7-3 combines with J gene TRBJ2-3, with 10 nucleotides matching TRBD2. Germline assignment: CDR1 SGHTA and CDR2 FQGTGA. CDR3 size: 14 residues. Losses at the gene ends were 5 bases for V and 7 bases for J; bases not matched to a gene: 6. As DNA, the CDR3 is TGTGCCAGCAGCCTAGCGGGAGTTGGAAATACGCAGTATTTT. This gives the protein CASSLAGVGNTQYF.

Only one count was recorded for this clone. The rearrangement joins TRBV29-1 to TRBJ2-5; D not certain. The CDR3 loop spans 14 amino acids. Trimming removed 1 base at V and 0 bases at J, with 9 bases between. CDR1 is SQVTM, CDR2 ANQGSEA, per germline. CDR3 in DNA: TGCAGCGTTGAAGTGGTCACGTACCAAGAGACCCAGTACTTC. Protein product: CSVEVVTYQETQYF.

V and J are TRBV5-1 and TRBJ2-2; TRBD2 matches at 8 bases. Germline loops: CDR1 SGHRS, CDR2 YFSETQ. Unmatched junction bases numbered 6, after V lost 2 bases and J lost 6 bases. The CDR3 runs to 15 residues. Written as DNA, the CDR3 is TGCGCCAGCAGCTTACGGGAGGGCCATCCCGGGGAGCTGTTTTTT. The encoded protein is CASSLREGHPGELFF.

This clone has just a few counts. The chain couples TRBV5-1 to TRBJ2-3; D is uncertain. The CDR3 has 11 amino acids. V was cut by 2 bases and J by 4 bases, with 2 bases left in between. Germline lookup yields CDR1 SGHRS and CDR2 YFSETQ. The CDR3 sequence: CASSFADTQYF. CDR3 in DNA: TGCGCCAGCAGCTTCGCAGATACGCAGTATTTT.

This clone came up a few times. The chain couples TRBV10-3 to TRBJ1-5; 7 nucleotides agree with TRBD1. This CDR3 contains 13 residues. The trim removed 7 bases at V and 4 bases at J, leaving 4 bases unmatched. In germline, CDR1 is ENHRY, CDR2 SYGVKD. The DNA for the CDR3 is TGTGCCATCACCCAGGGGGGGAATCAGCCCCAGCATTTT. Its protein product is CAITQGGNQPQHF.

The J gene is TRBJ2-7, the V gene TRBV20-1; tentatively, D is TRBD2 (5 bases). Germline V gives CDR1 DFQATT, CDR2 SNEGSKA (reference sequence). The germline V and J ends were trimmed by 5 bases and 3 bases, with 8 bases remaining between them. The CDR3 length is 11 residues. CDR3 nucleotides: TGCAGTGCTCTGAGGGACTACGAGCAGTACTTC. It is translated as CSALRDYEQYF.

This clone showed up just once. The CDR3 here is CSVVGLTYEQYF. The CDR3, as DNA: TGCAGCGTTGTGGGACTAACCTACGAGCAGTACTTC. This chain uses TRBV29-1 with TRBJ2-7, with 7 bases lining up with TRBD2. Losses at the gene ends were 4 bases for V and 2 bases for J; bases not matched to a gene: 2. Germline V gene sequence: CDR1 SQVTM, CDR2 ANQGSEA. This CDR3 is built from 12 residues.

The genes are TRBV7-3 and TRBJ2-1; D gene uncertain. V was trimmed by 4 bases and J by 7 bases, leaving 8 bases between them. In germline, CDR1 is SGHTA, CDR2 FQGTGA. The length of the CDR3 is 12 residues. CDR3 bases: TGTGCCAGCAGCTCCCCCCCTAATGAGCAGTTCTTC. This codes for CASSSPPNEQFF.

The genes are TRBV27 and TRBJ1-5; D ambiguous. The V end lost 7 bases, the J end lost 0 bases, and 13 bases lay between the germline ends. The germline V gene has CDR1 MNHEY and CDR2 SMNVEV (reference sequence). The CDR3 extends over 15 amino acids. DNA for the CDR3: TGTGCCAGCACCTCCGCCGTCGATAGCAATCAGCCCCAGCATTTT. It yields the protein CASTSAVDSNQPQHF.

CDR3 nucleotide sequence: TGTGCCAGCAGTTTTCTTACGAGCTCCTACGAGCAGTACTTC. Translating gives CASSFLTSSYEQYF. The V and J genes are TRBV6-5 and TRBJ2-7; D is ambiguous. CDR1 is MNHEY, CDR2 SVGAGI, per germline. This CDR3 is built from 14 residues. Trimming removed 4 bases at V and 0 bases at J, with 10 bases between.

This clone was recorded a few times. The chain employs TRBV28 and TRBJ2-5; tentative D call: TRBD1 (6 bases). The CDR3 contains 14 residues. In germline, CDR1 is MDHEN, CDR2 SYDVKM. Between the trimmed V and J ends, which lost 5 bases and 5 bases, there was a span of 15 bases. The CDR3 coding sequence is TGTGCCAGCAGTGAACAGGGATCAGGGGAGACCCAGTACTTC. It specifies CASSEQGSGETQYF.

This sequence joins TRBV11-3 and TRBJ2-1; unclear D gene. The CDR3 consists of 13 residues. Germline loops: CDR1 SGHNT, CDR2 YENEEA. Trimming stripped 4 bases from V and 10 bases from J, with 14 bases between. CDR3 sequence reads: CASSSTASREQFF. The DNA for the CDR3 is TGTGCCAGCAGCTCGACGGCTAGTAGAGAGCAGTTCTTC.

This clone was counted only a few times. In DNA, the CDR3 is TGCGCCAGCAGCCAGCCCTTGAAAGAGACCCAGTACTTC. It yields the protein CASSQPLKETQYF. The chain uses TRBV4-1 and TRBJ2-5; D call uncertain. The germline gives CDR1 MGHRA, CDR2 YSYEKL. Trimming removed 3 bases at V and 3 bases at J, with 8 bases between. CDR3 length equals 13 residues.